These T cell receptor beta chains were read from a single sample in a study of blood T cell repertoires in COVID-19. Assay used: immunoSEQ multiplex PCR; TCRdb lists only in-frame clones, some missing. The sample lists around 300,000 clones, around 90% seen once, with 1.1% in the top ten. Sequencing input: PBMCs or T cells enriched from blood (not recorded which). Receptors were obtained from a woman aged 25 to 39 who had recovered from COVID-19. Each CDR3 is given with its conserved first and last residue. Each record gives: CDR3 DNA, CDR3 protein, V gene, D gene, clone size, J gene. D genes are given only for firm matches. Some rows have no size entry. The others give once, few or many, or a class for an expanded clone.

CDR3nt: TGCAGCGTCCTCACGGGACAGGGGGCCTACGAGCAGTACTTC
CDR3aa: CSVLTGQGAYEQYF
v_gene: TRBV29-1
d_gene: TRBD1
abundance: NA
j_gene: TRBJ2-7

CDR3nt: TGTGCCAGCAGCTTAGGATTTCAAACCCCAGACGGGAGAAACATTCAGTACTTC
CDR3aa: CASSLGFQTPDGRNIQYF
v_gene: TRBV11-2
d_gene: NA
abundance: NA
j_gene: TRBJ2-4

CDR3nt: TGCGCCAGCAGCCAAGCCGGGACAGGCCACAATGAGCAGTTCTTC
CDR3aa: CASSQAGTGHNEQFF
v_gene: TRBV4-3
d_gene: TRBD1
abundance: NA
j_gene: TRBJ2-1

CDR3nt: TGTGCCAGCAGCCCGCGAGCGGGAGCGGTTTACGAGCAGTACTTC
CDR3aa: CASSPRAGAVYEQYF
v_gene: TRBV7-2
d_gene: TRBD2
abundance: NA
j_gene: TRBJ2-7

CDR3nt: TGCAGTGCTAGTTTTCGGCTAGCGGGGGGGGAGCAGTTCTTC
CDR3aa: CSASFRLAGGEQFF
v_gene: TRBV20-1
d_gene: TRBD2
abundance: NA
j_gene: TRBJ2-1

CDR3nt: TGTGCCAGCAGCCAAGTGTGGGACAGGGAGAGTGGCTACACCTTC
CDR3aa: CASSQVWDRESGYTF
v_gene: TRBV3-1/TRBV3-2
d_gene: TRBD1
abundance: NA
j_gene: TRBJ1-2

CDR3nt: TGTGCCAGCAGCTTCCCCCGGGGAGTAGAAGAGACCCAGTACTTC
CDR3aa: CASSFPRGVEETQYF
v_gene: TRBV7-2
d_gene: NA
abundance: NA
j_gene: TRBJ2-5

CDR3nt: TGTGCCAGCTCACCCCGGACAGAGCCTAATGAAAAACTGTTTTTT
CDR3aa: CASSPRTEPNEKLFF
v_gene: TRBV18
d_gene: NA
abundance: NA
j_gene: TRBJ1-4

CDR3nt: TGTGCCAGCAGCAAAGAACAGGGGTTATCCTATAATTCACCCCTCCACTTT
CDR3aa: CASSKEQGLSYNSPLHF
v_gene: TRBV9
d_gene: TRBD1
abundance: once
j_gene: TRBJ1-6

CDR3nt: TGCGCCAGCAGCTTGGGGATTGGACAGGGCGGAGAGACCCAGTACTTC
CDR3aa: CASSLGIGQGGETQYF
v_gene: TRBV5-1
d_gene: TRBD1
abundance: NA
j_gene: TRBJ2-5

CDR3nt: TGTGCCAGCTCACCGATCTTGCGGGATTTTCACAATGAGCAGTTCTTC
CDR3aa: CASSPILRDFHNEQFF
v_gene: TRBV18
d_gene: NA
abundance: NA
j_gene: TRBJ2-1

CDR3nt: TGTGCCAGCAGCCCCAGGGGGCGGGAGGGAGATACGCAGTATTTT
CDR3aa: CASSPRGREGDTQYF
v_gene: TRBV11-2
d_gene: NA
abundance: NA
j_gene: TRBJ2-3

CDR3nt: TGTGCCAGCTCAGAAAGAGGGCCAGACAGGTTGGACACGAACACCGGGGAGCTGTTTTTT
CDR3aa: CASSERGPDRLDTNTGELFF
v_gene: TRBV18
d_gene: NA
abundance: NA
j_gene: TRBJ2-2

CDR3nt: TGTGCCAGCAGTTTCCAGGGAAGGGGCACAGATACGCAGTATTTT
CDR3aa: CASSFQGRGTDTQYF
v_gene: TRBV6-2/TRBV6-3
d_gene: NA
abundance: NA
j_gene: TRBJ2-3

CDR3nt: TGTGCCAGCAGTACCTCGTGGGGACAGGGATATAGCAATCAGCCCCAGCATTTT
CDR3aa: CASSTSWGQGYSNQPQHF
v_gene: TRBV2
d_gene: TRBD1
abundance: NA
j_gene: TRBJ1-5

CDR3nt: TGTGCCAGCAGTTGGGGAGATAACACCGGGGAGCTGTTTTTT
CDR3aa: CASSWGDNTGELFF
v_gene: TRBV6-6
d_gene: NA
abundance: NA
j_gene: TRBJ2-2

CDR3nt: TGTGCCAGCAGCTTAAGCGCGGGAGGGTTCGGGGAGCTGTTTTTT
CDR3aa: CASSLSAGGFGELFF
v_gene: TRBV7-2
d_gene: TRBD2
abundance: NA
j_gene: TRBJ2-2

CDR3nt: TGTGCCAGCTCACAACAGGGGCACGCTGAAGCTTTCTTT
CDR3aa: CASSQQGHAEAFF
v_gene: TRBV18
d_gene: TRBD1
abundance: NA
j_gene: TRBJ1-1

CDR3nt: TGTGCCAGCAGTTACGGGGAGGGCCTTAGCACAGATACGCAGTATTTT
CDR3aa: CASSYGEGLSTDTQYF
v_gene: TRBV6-2/TRBV6-3
d_gene: TRBD2
abundance: NA
j_gene: TRBJ2-3

CDR3nt: TGCGCCAGCAGCCAACCGACAGGGGGCGACACCGGGGAGCTGTTTTTT
CDR3aa: CASSQPTGGDTGELFF
v_gene: TRBV4-3
d_gene: TRBD1
abundance: NA
j_gene: TRBJ2-2

CDR3nt: TGCGCCAGCAGACCCGGGACTAGCTTCGAGACCCAGTACTTC
CDR3aa: CASRPGTSFETQYF
v_gene: TRBV4-1
d_gene: TRBD2
abundance: NA
j_gene: TRBJ2-5

CDR3nt: TGTGCCAGCAGTTACACTGGACAGGTTGTGGAGCTGTTTTTT
CDR3aa: CASSYTGQVVELFF
v_gene: TRBV6-5
d_gene: TRBD1
abundance: once
j_gene: TRBJ2-2

CDR3nt: TGTGCCACCAGTGACCCAGGGAGGGGCCACGAGCAGTACTTC
CDR3aa: CATSDPGRGHEQYF
v_gene: TRBV24-1
d_gene: TRBD2
abundance: NA
j_gene: TRBJ2-7

CDR3nt: TGCGCCAGCAGCCCCGGACTAGCGGGAAATCTAGGTAAGGGTGAGCAGTTCTTC
CDR3aa: CASSPGLAGNLGKGEQFF
v_gene: TRBV5-1
d_gene: TRBD2
abundance: NA
j_gene: TRBJ2-1

CDR3nt: TGTGCCAGCAGTTCCCCACAGGGCTACGAGCAGTACTTC
CDR3aa: CASSSPQGYEQYF
v_gene: TRBV28
d_gene: NA
abundance: NA
j_gene: TRBJ2-7

CDR3nt: TGTGCCAGCAGCCCACGACAGGGTCCCGGGGAGCTGTTTTTT
CDR3aa: CASSPRQGPGELFF
v_gene: TRBV14
d_gene: TRBD1
abundance: few
j_gene: TRBJ2-2

CDR3nt: TGTGCCAGCAGTCACAGGGATTACAACACTGAAGCTTTCTTT
CDR3aa: CASSHRDYNTEAFF
v_gene: TRBV5-5
d_gene: NA
abundance: NA
j_gene: TRBJ1-1

CDR3nt: TGTGCCAGTAGTAGGACAGGGGGCGTGATGACTGAAGCTTTCTTT
CDR3aa: CASSRTGGVMTEAFF
v_gene: TRBV19
d_gene: TRBD1
abundance: once
j_gene: TRBJ1-1

CDR3nt: TGTGCCAGCAGCCTTCAAGCGAACACTGAAGCTTTCTTT
CDR3aa: CASSLQANTEAFF
v_gene: TRBV2
d_gene: NA
abundance: NA
j_gene: TRBJ1-1

CDR3nt: TGCGCCAGCAGCTTGTCGCAAGCCTCCGAGCAGTACTTC
CDR3aa: CASSLSQASEQYF
v_gene: TRBV5-1
d_gene: NA
abundance: NA
j_gene: TRBJ2-7

CDR3nt: TGTGCCAGCAGTTACTCTCCGTCCGCCTACGAGCAGTACTTC
CDR3aa: CASSYSPSAYEQYF
v_gene: TRBV6-2/TRBV6-3
d_gene: NA
abundance: NA
j_gene: TRBJ2-7

CDR3nt: TGCGCCAGCAGCTTGGATGGCCCGGAAGCTTTCTTT
CDR3aa: CASSLDGPEAFF
v_gene: TRBV5-1
d_gene: NA
abundance: few
j_gene: TRBJ1-1

CDR3nt: TGCAGCGTTAAACAGGGGGCGCGATCTTCTGGCTACACCTTC
CDR3aa: CSVKQGARSSGYTF
v_gene: TRBV29-1
d_gene: TRBD1
abundance: NA
j_gene: TRBJ1-2

CDR3nt: TGTGCCAGCAGCCCTCAGGCGGGCGGCGTTGCTGAGCAGTTCTTC
CDR3aa: CASSPQAGGVAEQFF
v_gene: TRBV7-2
d_gene: NA
abundance: NA
j_gene: TRBJ2-1

CDR3nt: TGTGCCAGCAGTCCACCGGGACTAGCGGGGCCGAACACCGGGGAGCTGTTTTTT
CDR3aa: CASSPPGLAGPNTGELFF
v_gene: TRBV27
d_gene: TRBD2
abundance: NA
j_gene: TRBJ2-2

CDR3nt: TGTGCCAGCAAACCCCCTTTGACTTATGCAACTAATGAAAAACTGTTTTTT
CDR3aa: CASKPPLTYATNEKLFF
v_gene: TRBV7-3
d_gene: NA
abundance: NA
j_gene: TRBJ1-4

CDR3nt: TGTGCCAGCAGTGAACACGAGACTAGCTCCTACGAGCAGTACTTC
CDR3aa: CASSEHETSSYEQYF
v_gene: TRBV2
d_gene: NA
abundance: NA
j_gene: TRBJ2-7

CDR3nt: TGTGCCAGCAGTATCGGACAGGGCTACTATGGCTACACCTTC
CDR3aa: CASSIGQGYYGYTF
v_gene: TRBV28
d_gene: TRBD1
abundance: NA
j_gene: TRBJ1-2

CDR3nt: TGCGCCAGCAGCTTGGGGGAGAGTAAAACTGAAGCTTTCTTT
CDR3aa: CASSLGESKTEAFF
v_gene: TRBV5-1
d_gene: NA
abundance: NA
j_gene: TRBJ1-1

CDR3nt: TGTGCCAGCAGCTTACAGGGTAGCCCGGGCCCCCAGCATTTT
CDR3aa: CASSLQGSPGPQHF
v_gene: TRBV27
d_gene: NA
abundance: NA
j_gene: TRBJ1-5

CDR3nt: TGTGCCAGCAGTTTTGCAGGGTTTAATGGCTACACCTTC
CDR3aa: CASSFAGFNGYTF
v_gene: TRBV28
d_gene: NA
abundance: NA
j_gene: TRBJ1-2

CDR3nt: TGCGCCAGCAGCCAAGATAGGGGTCCGAGGACCCAGTACTTC
CDR3aa: CASSQDRGPRTQYF
v_gene: TRBV4-3
d_gene: NA
abundance: NA
j_gene: TRBJ2-5

CDR3nt: TGTGCCAGCAGTTTACTATTTAACACTGAAGCTTTCTTT
CDR3aa: CASSLLFNTEAFF
v_gene: TRBV12-3/TRBV12-4
d_gene: NA
abundance: NA
j_gene: TRBJ1-1

CDR3nt: TGTGCCAGTTCTAGGGGACATAACTCTGGGGCCAACGTCCTGACTTTC
CDR3aa: CASSRGHNSGANVLTF
v_gene: TRBV19
d_gene: NA
abundance: NA
j_gene: TRBJ2-6

CDR3nt: TGTGCCAGCAGCGCAGGCGCCTACGAGCAGTACTTC
CDR3aa: CASSAGAYEQYF
v_gene: TRBV11-2
d_gene: NA
abundance: NA
j_gene: TRBJ2-7

CDR3nt: TGTGCCAGCATCCTCCCGGGACTCGGGAACAATGAGCAGTTCTTC
CDR3aa: CASILPGLGNNEQFF
v_gene: TRBV28
d_gene: NA
abundance: NA
j_gene: TRBJ2-1

CDR3nt: TGCGCCAGCAGCTTCAGTCTCTTCGATGGCTACACCTTC
CDR3aa: CASSFSLFDGYTF
v_gene: TRBV5-1
d_gene: NA
abundance: NA
j_gene: TRBJ1-2

CDR3nt: TGTGCCAGCAGATTACCGGGACAGACCTTCCACGAGCAGTACTTC
CDR3aa: CASRLPGQTFHEQYF
v_gene: TRBV27
d_gene: TRBD1
abundance: once
j_gene: TRBJ2-7

CDR3nt: TGTGCCAGCAGCTTAGCGGGAGGCGGGACCGGGGAGCTGTTTTTT
CDR3aa: CASSLAGGGTGELFF
v_gene: TRBV7-6
d_gene: NA
abundance: NA
j_gene: TRBJ2-2

CDR3nt: TGCGCCAGCAGCCATGTAGACAGGGGGGTACAAGAGACCCAGTACTTC
CDR3aa: CASSHVDRGVQETQYF
v_gene: TRBV4-1
d_gene: TRBD1
abundance: NA
j_gene: TRBJ2-5

CDR3nt: TGTGCCAGCAGCTTAAGACAGGGGGCAGGAGGAAACACCATATATTTT
CDR3aa: CASSLRQGAGGNTIYF
v_gene: TRBV13
d_gene: TRBD1
abundance: NA
j_gene: TRBJ1-3

CDR3nt: TGTGCCAGCAGCCAAGATCCGTGGAGAGAGCAGTACTTC
CDR3aa: CASSQDPWREQYF
v_gene: TRBV3-1/TRBV3-2
d_gene: NA
abundance: NA
j_gene: TRBJ2-7

CDR3nt: TGTGCCAGCTCACCACTCATGGAGGGGACCTACGAGCAGTACTTC
CDR3aa: CASSPLMEGTYEQYF
v_gene: TRBV18
d_gene: NA
abundance: NA
j_gene: TRBJ2-7

CDR3nt: TGTGCCAGCGGTGGGGGTTTAGCGGGAGCGTTTGGCGGGGAGCTGTTTTTT
CDR3aa: CASGGGLAGAFGGELFF
v_gene: TRBV7-2
d_gene: TRBD2
abundance: NA
j_gene: TRBJ2-2

CDR3nt: TGCAGCGTTGCCGACAGGGGAAACCCTTCTAACTATGGCTACACCTTC
CDR3aa: CSVADRGNPSNYGYTF
v_gene: TRBV29-1
d_gene: TRBD1
abundance: NA
j_gene: TRBJ1-2

CDR3nt: TGTGCCAGCAGCTCCGGACAGGGGGCGGTTAATGAAAAACTGTTTTTT
CDR3aa: CASSSGQGAVNEKLFF
v_gene: TRBV28
d_gene: TRBD1
abundance: NA
j_gene: TRBJ1-4